This entry describes one TCR beta chain. Its specificity is not known. These data belong to a study of shared clonotypes between healthy human individuals. Regarding the study as a whole: The rarefaction results pointed to incomplete sorted-subset sequencing despite large depth.

None of the donors, who were healthy HIV-negative adults, had recently had acute infections or vaccinations. Roughly 33,000 T cell genomes, or roughly 200 ng DNA, went into the sorted-subset replicate PCRs. Libraries were prepared by immunoSEQ multiplex PCR; TCRdb keeps only in-frame clonotypes and omits some of them. The repertoire includes approximately 2.4 million clones, 95% of them detected once, and roughly 0.13% sits in the top ten. CDR1 is SGHRS and CDR2 is YFSETQ in the germline V gene. CDR3 length equals 12 residues. V was cut by 2 bases and J by 15 bases, with 15 bases left in between. Sequencing was carried out using naive CD4+ T cells sorted from blood. As to subset: CD45RA+ positively selected. V is TRBV5-1 and J is TRBJ2-1; D is tentatively TRBD1 or TRBD2 (6 bases each). This receptor was identified in a man younger than 35 in good health. The CDR3 nucleotides are TGCGCCAGCAGCTTTGTACGGGGGCCTCCGTTCTTC. Translation: CASSFVRGPPFF.